This T cell receptor beta chain was obtained from a study of response to subunit inactivated influenza vaccine (dated by TCRdb to the late 2010s). Turning to the overall study: Deep quantitative T cell receptor repertoire profiling was used in the study to track responses to a trivalent subunit inactivated influenza vaccine.

Library construction relied on RT-PCR. The sequencer was an Illumina HiSeq 2500. TCRdb reprocessing: public reads trimmed at Q25 with fastp, clones called with MiXCR, in-frame beta chains kept. One record per CDR3 amino acid sequence lists the most common genes and DNA. In all, the sample holds about 240,000 distinct CDR3 sequences, and about 12% of those were seen once. The ten top clones hold under 10% of the sample. General study outcomes and caveats: The authors suggested that each seasonal influenza vaccination may recruit only a limited number of new T cells.

Including the terminal cysteine and phenylalanine, the CDR3 comprises 14 residues. Only CDR3 DNA remains: 42 bases, in frame from the first base. Germline trimming: 3 bases from V, 6 bases from J; junction bases outside gene matches: 3. Via the germline V gene, CDR1 is MGHRA and CDR2 YSYEKL. This clonotype has more than one count but fewer than ten. Its antigen remains undetermined. Per-nucleotide qualities are absent, and no much larger clonotype sits a single base away. The chain links TRBV4-1 with TRBJ1-4, with 8 junctional bases fitting TRBD1. The TCR originated in a man aged 50 or older who received an inactivated influenza vaccine. Donor details come from another sample of the same person, matched by shared clones. The sequenced sample was non-naive T cells sorted from PBMCs, obtained 14 to 15 days before vaccination. The label giving this sample's cell subset or site can be read as: memory T cell fraction. DNA sequence: TGCGCCAGCAGCCAGCAGGGGGCGGATGAAAAACTGTTTTTT. Its amino acids are CASSQQGADEKLFF.